A single sample is the source of the 15 T cell receptor beta chains below, sequenced in a study of T cells in Graves' hyperthyroidism and ophthalmopathy. RNA transcripts served as the template for amplifying TCR beta CDR3 regions. Carried out on the TCR CDR3, a first-round RT-PCR used the HTBI primer set. A single record per CDR3 protein comes from TCRdb applying MiXCR to the multiplex PCR reads. Altogether roughly 290,000 distinct CDR3 sequences are present, roughly 15% being singletons, with the ten largest covering 7.5% to 8%. Input material: blood. The receptor source for this set is a woman aged 30 to 39 with Graves' hyperthyroidism that later progressed to Graves' ophthalmopathy.

J is TRBJ2-2 and V is TRBV7-9; 12 bases are a match to TRBD2. V lost 5 bases, J lost 1 base, and 17 bases stayed unmatched. From germline, CDR1 is SEHNR and CDR2 FQNEAQ (reference sequence). CDR3 length: 21 amino acids. CDR3 sequence reads: CASSPRGTSGQRAVNTGELFF. CDR3 nucleotide sequence: TGTGCCAGCAGCCCCAGGGGGACTAGCGGGCAGAGGGCAGTGAACACCGGGGAGCTGTTTTTT.

This chain connects TRBV19 to TRBJ2-1, with D uncertain. The germline CDR1 and CDR2 sequences are LNHDA and SQIVND (reference sequence). V lost 7 bases to trimming and J lost 5 bases, with 6 bases between them. This CDR3 comprises 11 residues. This chain's CDR3 is CASMVNNEQFF. The CDR3 nucleotides are TGTGCCAGTATGGTGAACAATGAGCAGTTCTTC.

This clonotype was seen at least ten times. V and J are TRBV6-1 and TRBJ2-5; D is uncertain. With 1 base removed from V and 5 bases from J, the gap between germline ends came to 20 bases. The CDR3 totals 17 residues. Germline loops: CDR1 MNHNS, CDR2 SASEGT. CDR3: CASSEGTVAVRFETQYF. The CDR3, as DNA: TGTGCCAGCAGTGAAGGAACTGTAGCCGTTCGGTTCGAGACCCAGTACTTC.

This clonotype has ten or more counts. The V call is TRBV12-3 or TRBV12-4, the J call TRBJ2-7; unclear D gene. Trimming took 2 bases from V and 6 from J, leaving 8 bases between them. The CDR3 is 12 residues long. CDR3 coding DNA: TGTGCCAGCAGTTTACCCCCGGGCGAGCAGTACTTC. Translating gives CASSLPPGEQYF.

This clonotype was seen more than once but under ten times. This chain links TRBV9 with TRBJ2-3; no clear D. Trimming took off 7 bases at V and 4 bases at J, with 16 bases between the two ends. The CDR3 sequence is 14 residues long. Germline assignment: CDR1 SGDLS and CDR2 YYNGEE. The CDR3 spells CASAVLSAADTQYF. As DNA, the CDR3 is TGTGCCAGCGCCGTCCTTTCCGCGGCAGATACGCAGTATTTT. Looking up the rest from reference TRBV9 and TRBJ2-3 gives the full variable domain: DSGVTQTPKHLITATGQRVTLRCSPRSGDLSVYWYQQSLDQGLQFLIQYYNGEERAKGNILERFSAQQFPDLHSELNLSSLELGDSALYFCASAVLSAADTQYFGPGTRLTVL.

This clonotype was detected many times. The chain combines TRBV7-9 with TRBJ2-1; 14 bases agree with TRBD2. The V segment lost 6 bases and the J segment 8 bases; nucleotides outside the gene matches: 6. This CDR3 region has 15 residues. CDR1 is SEHNR and CDR2 is FQNEAQ in the germline V gene (reference sequence). The CDR3 region is CASRQTSGRAYEQFF. Written as DNA, the CDR3 is TGTGCCAGCAGGCAGACTAGCGGGAGGGCCTATGAGCAGTTCTTC.

This clonotype was detected only a few times. The chain combines TRBV10-1 with TRBJ2-3; the match to TRBD2 covers 9 bases. Germline V CDR1 and CDR2: WNHNN, SYGVQD (reference sequence). Unmatched junction bases numbered 13, after V lost 6 bases and J lost 6 bases. The CDR3 loop spans 16 amino acids. The DNA of the CDR3 is TGCGCCAGCAGCGTTAGCGGGAGAGGGACTGGGGATACGCAGTATTTT. Translation: CASSVSGRGTGDTQYF.

At least ten counts were recorded for this clonotype. Here the CDR3 reads CASSLHRQSSTDTQYF. Written as DNA, the CDR3 is TGTGCCAGCAGCCTCCACAGACAGAGCAGCACAGATACGCAGTATTTT. This chain uses TRBV11-2 with TRBJ2-3; TRBD1 is a possible D gene (5 bases). This CDR3 region has 16 residues. V was trimmed by 5 bases and J by 0 bases, leaving 15 bases between them. In germline, CDR1 is SGHAT, CDR2 FQNNGV.

This clonotype was seen a few times. The rearrangement links TRBV29-1 to TRBJ1-1; D gene uncertain. CDR1 and CDR2 from the germline V gene are SQVTM and ANQGSEA. V lost 2 bases and J lost 10, with 11 bases in between. CDR3 length: 11 amino acids. The CDR3 DNA is TGCAGCGTTGAACTCGACCGCTTAGCTTTCTTT. Translated: CSVELDRLAFF.

This clonotype was recorded at least ten times. The genes are TRBV7-2 and TRBJ2-3; D gene uncertain. V shed 5 bases and J shed 2 bases, with 8 bases lying between them. CDR3 length: 13 amino acids. Germline values: CDR1 SGHTA, CDR2 FQGNSA. This CDR3 is CASSPGNTDTQYF. DNA for the CDR3: TGTGCCAGCAGCCCCGGTAACACAGATACGCAGTATTTT.

This clonotype was seen a few times. The chain's CDR3 is CASSALSYNEKLFF. CDR3 in DNA: TGTGCCAGCAGCGCGTTGAGTTATAATGAAAAACTGTTTTTT. The rearrangement joins TRBV5-6 to TRBJ1-4, with no clear D. The CDR3 extends over 14 amino acids. Germline-derived CDR1 and CDR2 are SGHDT and YYEEEE. Trimming stripped 4 bases from V and 4 bases from J, with 11 bases between.

This clonotype was observed at least ten times. This chain links TRBV27 with TRBJ1-1, with D possibly being TRBD1 (5 bases). Between the trimmed V and J ends, which lost 5 bases and 5 bases, there was a span of 12 bases. Per germline, CDR1 MNHEY and CDR2 SMNVEV (reference sequence). This CDR3 is 13 amino acids long. The CDR3 spells CASSRGPGTEAFF. The CDR3 DNA reads as TGTGCCAGCAGTCGGGGCCCCGGGACTGAAGCTTTCTTT.

The chain joins TRBV6-1 to TRBJ2-1; no definite D call. CDR1 and CDR2 (germline): MNHNS, SASEGT. This CDR3 is built from 13 residues. Deletions cut 1 base from V and 5 bases from J, with 6 bases between. CDR3 DNA sequence: TGTGCCAGCAGTGAAGATAACCACAATGAGCAGTTCTTC. Protein: CASSEDNHNEQFF.

In this sample, this clonotype turned up once. The chain has TRBV11-3 and TRBJ1-1, with D possibly TRBD1 on 5 matching bases. CDR3 length: 14 amino acids. Germline V lookup: CDR1 SGHNT, CDR2 YENEEA. Trimming pared 6 bases from V and 6 bases from J, leaving 17 bases between. The CDR3 reads CASSTYGGRAEAFF. The CDR3 DNA follows: TGTGCCAGCAGTACCTACGGGGGACGGGCTGAAGCTTTCTTT.

V usage is TRBV7-2 and J usage is TRBJ2-3, with TRBD2 matching 9 bases. The CDR3 consists of 18 residues. The V gene end was trimmed by 5 bases and the J gene end by 6 bases; junction bases not matched to a gene: 18. The germline gives CDR1 SGHTA, CDR2 FQGNSA. CDR3 sequence (DNA): TGTGCCAGCAGCGAAGCCGGTAGCGGGAGCGGGGTTTCGGATACGCAGTATTTT. Encoded protein: CASSEAGSGSGVSDTQYF.